These 22 T cell receptor beta chains originate from one sample sequenced in a study of blood T cell repertoires in COVID-19. Here immunoSEQ multiplex PCR was the method, and the copy in TCRdb shows in-frame clones only, minus some. The sample yields approximately 160,000 clones, approximately 85% seen once. The source material was peripheral blood. These receptors came from a woman aged 55-75 years with COVID-19, enrolled during active disease.

The chain employs TRBV5-6 and TRBJ1-3; 7 bases align to TRBD1. The CDR3 totals 16 residues. Germline V gene lookup returns CDR1 SGHDT and CDR2 YYEEEE. V dropped 4 bases and J dropped 0; count of bases not matched to a gene: 7. CDR3 sequence (DNA): TGTGCCAGCAGCCCTGATACAGGGGCCTCTGGAAACACCATATATTTT. Translating it yields CASSPDTGASGNTIYF.

The chain is built from TRBV5-5 and TRBJ1-1; possible D gene TRBD1, 5 bases. CDR3 length: 15 amino acids. V gave up 4 bases and J gave up 4 bases, with 17 bases separating them. Germline CDR1 reads SGHKS; CDR2 reads YYEKEE (reference sequence). The CDR3 reads CASSRQVGGGTEAFF. As DNA, the CDR3 is TGTGCCAGCAGCCGCCAGGTGGGGGGTGGCACTGAAGCTTTCTTT. The complete variable domain, with remaining parts taken from reference TRBV5-5 and TRBJ1-1, reads DAGVTQSPTHLIKTRGQQVTLRCSPISGHKSVSWYQQVLGQGPQFIFQYYEKEERGRGNFPDRFSARQFPNYSSELNVNALLLGDSALYLCASSRQVGGGTEAFFGQGTRLTVV.

This chain connects TRBV3-1 (or the pseudogene TRBV3-2) to TRBJ1-2; D unclear. Trimming took 3 bases from V and 0 from J, leaving 20 bases between them. The V gene's germline CDR1 is LGHDT and CDR2 YNNKEL (reference sequence). The CDR3 consists of 18 residues. CDR3 region: CASSHGERRPLTNYGYTF. CDR3 nucleotide sequence: TGTGCCAGCAGCCATGGAGAGCGCCGACCGTTAACTAACTATGGCTACACCTTC.

The chain employs TRBV18 and TRBJ1-1; TRBD1 matches at 9 bases. This CDR3 is 15 amino acids long. The V segment lost 4 bases and the J segment 7 bases; nucleotides outside the gene matches: 10. Germline-derived CDR1 and CDR2 are KGHSH and LQKENI. For the CDR3, the DNA is TGTGCCAGCTCACAACTGGGACAGGGAAGGGGTGAAGCTTTCTTT. It is translated as CASSQLGQGRGEAFF.

This chain's CDR3 is CASSPTAGSRNTIYF. The CDR3 nucleotides read TGTGCCAGCTCACCAACGGCAGGATCCAGAAACACCATATATTTT. This chain joins TRBV18 and TRBJ1-3; D is uncertain. With 2 bases removed from V and 5 bases from J, the gap between germline ends came to 13 bases. This CDR3 spans 15 amino acids. The germline CDR1 and CDR2 sequences are KGHSH and LQKENI.

J is TRBJ1-2 and V is TRBV12-3 or TRBV12-4; weak D call: TRBD1 (5 bases). There are 13 residues in the CDR3. V was shortened by 6 bases and J by 6 bases, with 14 bases between the two germline ends. CDR3 nucleotides: TGTGCCAGCAGACAAGGGGCCGGCGATGGCTACACCTTC. It yields the protein CASRQGAGDGYTF.

The chain combines TRBV18 with TRBJ1-1, with a weak D call TRBD1 (5 bases). This CDR3 contains 13 residues. CDR1 is KGHSH, CDR2 LQKENI, per germline. V dropped 4 bases and J dropped 11 bases, with 17 bases sitting between them. CDR3 bases: TGTGCCAGCTCACAGGCAGGGTCTAGGGCGGCTTTCTTT. Its protein is CASSQAGSRAAFF.

The chain joins TRBV5-1 to TRBJ2-1; TRBD2 agrees at 7 bases. This CDR3 spans 16 amino acids. Germline CDR1 SGHRS, CDR2 YFSETQ. J gave up 5 bases and V 0 bases, and 8 bases lay outside the gene matches. Here the CDR3 DNA reads TGCGCCAGCAGCTTGGGGGGACGTGGGACTAACAATGAGCAGTTCTTC. It encodes CASSLGGRGTNNEQFF.

The chain is built from TRBV5-1 and TRBJ2-5; D perhaps matches TRBD2 (7 bases). The germline V gene has CDR1 SGHRS and CDR2 YFSETQ. V was shortened by 1 base and J by 4 bases, with 17 bases between the two germline ends. This CDR3 is built from 16 residues. CDR3 amino acids: CASSLRTGRVGETQYF. The CDR3 DNA reads TGCGCCAGCAGCTTGCGCACAGGGAGGGTAGGAGAGACCCAGTACTTC. Variable domain in full (rest from reference TRBV5-1 and TRBJ2-5): KAGVTQTPRYLIKTRGQQVTLSCSPISGHRSVSWYQQTPGQGLQFLFEYFSETQRNKGNFPGRFSGRQFSNSRSEMNVSTLELGDSALYLCASSLRTGRVGETQYFGPGTRLLVL.

V and J are TRBV28 and TRBJ1-5, with a weak D call TRBD1 (5 bases). CDR1 MDHEN and CDR2 SYDVKM come from the germline V gene. CDR3 length: 12 residues. Trimming left V 7 bases short and J 2 bases short, with 6 bases between. CDR3 DNA sequence: TGTGCCAGCACGGGGGGCAATCAGCCCCAGCATTTT. It specifies CASTGGNQPQHF.

This sequence joins TRBV10-1 and TRBJ1-1; D uncertain. V lost 4 bases, J lost 0 bases, and 6 bases lay in between. The CDR3 spans 13 residues. CDR1 and CDR2 from the germline V gene are WNHNN and SYGVQD (reference sequence). The CDR3 protein is CASSGEMNTEAFF. As DNA, the CDR3 is TGCGCCAGCAGTGGAGAGATGAACACTGAAGCTTTCTTT.

The V gene is TRBV6-5, the J gene TRBJ1-3, with D unresolved. The ends were cut back, 8 bases at V and 2 bases at J, with 10 bases in the middle. This CDR3 has 13 amino acids. The germline V gene has CDR1 MNHEY and CDR2 SVGAGI. Written as DNA, the CDR3 is TGTGCCAGCGCCCCGGGAGCTGGAAACACCATATATTTT. Protein product: CASAPGAGNTIYF.

This chain uses TRBV5-6 with TRBJ1-1; TRBD1 matches at 8 bases. CDR1 is SGHDT and CDR2 is YYEEEE in the germline V gene. The CDR3 totals 14 residues. V gave up 4 bases and J gave up 5 bases; unmatched junction bases: 7. Here the CDR3 DNA reads TGTGCCAGCAGCCGTGGACAGGGAGGGACTGAAGCTTTCTTT. Its translation is CASSRGQGGTEAFF.

The chain employs TRBV19 and TRBJ1-3, with D tentatively TRBD1 (5 bases). Germline CDR1 and CDR2: LNHDA and SQIVND (reference sequence). The CDR3 has 15 residues. Trimming stripped 6 bases from V and 4 bases from J, with 16 bases between. CDR3 bases: TGTGCCAGTAGACAGGTTACACCTATCGGAAACACCATATATTTT. Translation gives CASRQVTPIGNTIYF.

This chain joins TRBV7-3 and TRBJ2-3; possible D gene TRBD1, 5 bases. The CDR3 has 15 residues. Per the germline V gene, CDR1 is SGHTA and CDR2 is FQGTGA. V lost 5 bases, J lost 0 bases, and 12 bases lay in between. The CDR3 sequence: CASSPRVTSTDTQYF. The CDR3 DNA reads as TGTGCCAGCAGCCCCAGGGTTACTAGCACAGATACGCAGTATTTT.

The chain joins TRBV12-5 to TRBJ1-5; D is possibly TRBD1 (5 bases). The CDR3 spans 15 residues. Germline V gene sequence: CDR1 LGHNT, CDR2 FRNRAP. Trimming cost V 6 bases and J 0 bases, with 12 bases left between them. The DNA of the CDR3 is TGTGCTAGTGGATGGACATATTATAGCAATCAGCCCCAGCATTTT. Residues: CASGWTYYSNQPQHF.

The chain links TRBV27 to TRBJ1-2; 8 positions match TRBD1. The CDR3 contains 15 residues. Germline CDR1 is MNHEY and CDR2 is SMNVEV (reference sequence). The V segment lost 7 bases and the J segment 4 bases; nucleotides outside the gene matches: 11. The CDR3 loop reads CASIGWTGSTYGYTF. CDR3 in DNA: TGTGCCAGCATTGGTTGGACAGGGTCGACCTATGGCTACACCTTC.

The chain couples TRBV6-5 to TRBJ1-1; 7 nucleotides match TRBD1. The CDR3 has 15 residues. CDR1 is MNHEY and CDR2 is SVGAGI in the germline V gene. J gave up 4 bases and V 5 bases, and 10 bases lay outside the gene matches. Written as DNA, the CDR3 is TGTGCCAGCAGTCAACAGGGGCGGGTTGTCACTGAAGCTTTCTTT. Protein sequence: CASSQQGRVVTEAFF.

The chain links TRBV7-9 to TRBJ1-2; 8 nucleotides line up with TRBD1. The trim removed 5 bases at V and 4 bases at J, leaving 3 bases unmatched. This CDR3 spans 13 amino acids. Germline CDR1 reads SEHNR; CDR2 reads FQNEAQ (reference sequence). CDR3 sequence reads: CASSQDRGYGYTF. CDR3 DNA sequence: TGTGCCAGCAGCCAAGACAGGGGCTATGGCTACACCTTC. The full variable domain, completed using reference TRBV7-9 and TRBJ1-2, is DTGVSQNPRHKITKRGQNVTFRCDPISEHNRLYWYRQTLGQGPEFLTYFQNEAQLEKSRLLSDRFSAERPKGSFSTLEIQRTEQGDSAMYLCASSQDRGYGYTFGSGTRLTVV.

The chain combines TRBV9 with TRBJ1-6; D might be TRBD1 (5 bases). CDR3 length equals 15 residues. Germline CDR1 reads SGDLS; CDR2 reads YYNGEE. V was cut by 1 base and J by 5 bases, with 10 bases left in between. The CDR3 DNA reads TGTGCCAGCAGCGTATCGACAGCCGATAATTCACCCCTCCACTTT. Its translation is CASSVSTADNSPLHF. Looking up the rest from reference TRBV9 and TRBJ1-6 gives the full variable domain: DSGVTQTPKHLITATGQRVTLRCSPRSGDLSVYWYQQSLDQGLQFLIQYYNGEERAKGNILERFSAQQFPDLHSELNLSSLELGDSALYFCASSVSTADNSPLHFGNGTRLTVT.

The V and J genes are TRBV4-2 and TRBJ1-1, with 8 nucleotides matching TRBD1. There are 17 residues in the CDR3. Losses at the gene ends were 0 bases for V and 0 bases for J; bases not matched to a gene: 6. Germline V gives CDR1 LGHNA, CDR2 YNFKEQ. CDR3: CASSQDAQGVMNTEAFF. DNA of the CDR3: TGTGCCAGCAGCCAAGACGCACAGGGGGTCATGAACACTGAAGCTTTCTTT.

Notes on this clone: One end of the junction varies from germline; a read error may be responsible. The chain couples TRBV7-7 to TRBJ1-3, with D perhaps TRBD1 (6 bases). Germline V gene data show CDR1 as SSHAT and CDR2 as FNYEAQ (reference sequence). The CDR3 sequence is 17 residues long. The CDR3 DNA follows: TGTGCTAGCAGCTTAGCCCCCCTGGGAGGGGGATCGAACACCATATATTTT. Its protein product is CASSLAPLGGGSNTIYF. Together with reference TRBV7-7 and TRBJ1-3, the CDR3 gives the full variable domain: GAGVSQSPRYKVTKRGQDVTLRCDPISSHATLYWYQQALGQGPEFLTYFNYEAQPDKSGLPSDRFSAERPEGSISTLTIQRTEQRDSAMYRCASSLAPLGGGSNTIYFGEGSWLTVV.